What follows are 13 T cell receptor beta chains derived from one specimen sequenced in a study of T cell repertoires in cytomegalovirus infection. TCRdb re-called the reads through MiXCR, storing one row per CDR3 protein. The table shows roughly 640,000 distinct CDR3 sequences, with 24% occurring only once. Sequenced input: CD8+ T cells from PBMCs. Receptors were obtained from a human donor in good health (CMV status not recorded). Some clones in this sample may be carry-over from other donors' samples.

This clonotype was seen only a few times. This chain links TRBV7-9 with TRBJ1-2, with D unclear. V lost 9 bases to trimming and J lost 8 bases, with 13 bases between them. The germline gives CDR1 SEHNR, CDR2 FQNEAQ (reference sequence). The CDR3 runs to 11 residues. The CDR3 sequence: CASSDSGGYTF. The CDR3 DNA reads TGTGCCAGTAGCGATTCCGGGGGCTACACCTTC.

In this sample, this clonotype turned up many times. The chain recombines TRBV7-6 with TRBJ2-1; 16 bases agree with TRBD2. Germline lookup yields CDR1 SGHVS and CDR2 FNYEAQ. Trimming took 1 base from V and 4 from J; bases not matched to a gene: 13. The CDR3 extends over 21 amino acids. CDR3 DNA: TGTGCCAGCAGCTTAGAGGGGACTAGCGGGGGGGCCACGCCCTTTTACAATGAGCAGTTCTTC. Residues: CASSLEGTSGGATPFYNEQFF.

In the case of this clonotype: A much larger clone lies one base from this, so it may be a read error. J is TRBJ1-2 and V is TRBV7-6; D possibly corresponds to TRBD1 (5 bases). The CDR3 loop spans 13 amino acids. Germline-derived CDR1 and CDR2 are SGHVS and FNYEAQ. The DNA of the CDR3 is TGTGTCAGCAGCCCTCCGGCAGGGCGCGGCTACACCTTC. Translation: CVSSPPAGRGYTF.

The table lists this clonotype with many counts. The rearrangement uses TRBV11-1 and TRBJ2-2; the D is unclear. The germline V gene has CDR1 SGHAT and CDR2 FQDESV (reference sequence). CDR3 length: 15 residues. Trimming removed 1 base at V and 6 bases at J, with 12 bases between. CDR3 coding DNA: TGTGCCAGCAGCTTAGGGTCCGGGTCGGCCGGGGAGCTGTTTTTT. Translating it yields CASSLGSGSAGELFF.

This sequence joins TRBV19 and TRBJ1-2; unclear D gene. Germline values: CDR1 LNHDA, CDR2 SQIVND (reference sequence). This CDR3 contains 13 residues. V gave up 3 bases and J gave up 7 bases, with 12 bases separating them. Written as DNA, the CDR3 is TGTGCCAGTAGTATGGACGGGAGGAGTGGCTACACCTTC. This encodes CASSMDGRSGYTF.

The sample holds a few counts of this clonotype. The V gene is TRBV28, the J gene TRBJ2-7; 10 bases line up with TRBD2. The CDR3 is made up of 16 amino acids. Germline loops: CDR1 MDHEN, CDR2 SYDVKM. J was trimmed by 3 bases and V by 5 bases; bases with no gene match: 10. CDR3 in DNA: TGTGCCAGCAGTAATACCCCGGGACTAGCGCTCTACGAGCAGTACGTC. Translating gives CASSNTPGLALYEQYV.

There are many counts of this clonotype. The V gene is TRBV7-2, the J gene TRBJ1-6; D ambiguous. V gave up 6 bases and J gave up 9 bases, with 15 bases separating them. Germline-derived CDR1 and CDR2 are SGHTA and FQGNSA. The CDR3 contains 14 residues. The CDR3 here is CASSLGWDSSPLHF. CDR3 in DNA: TGTGCCAGCAGTCTAGGTTGGGATAGTTCACCCCTCCACTTT.

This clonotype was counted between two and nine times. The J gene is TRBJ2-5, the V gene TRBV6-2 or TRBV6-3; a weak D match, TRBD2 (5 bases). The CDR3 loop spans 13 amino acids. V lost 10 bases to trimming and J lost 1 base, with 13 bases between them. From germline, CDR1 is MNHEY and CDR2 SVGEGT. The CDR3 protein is CATWTDFQETQYF. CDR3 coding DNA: TGTGCCACTTGGACGGACTTCCAAGAGACCCAGTACTTC.

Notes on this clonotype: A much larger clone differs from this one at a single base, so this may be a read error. The DNA of the CDR3 is TGTGCCAACAGACACCGTAAGAATGAGCAGTTCTTC. It is translated as CANRHRKNEQFF. The V gene is TRBV6-8, the J gene TRBJ2-1; D remains unclear. There are 12 residues in the CDR3. The germline CDR1 and CDR2 sequences are MNHGY and SAAAGT. Trimming removed 10 bases from V and 7 bases from J, with 14 bases in between.

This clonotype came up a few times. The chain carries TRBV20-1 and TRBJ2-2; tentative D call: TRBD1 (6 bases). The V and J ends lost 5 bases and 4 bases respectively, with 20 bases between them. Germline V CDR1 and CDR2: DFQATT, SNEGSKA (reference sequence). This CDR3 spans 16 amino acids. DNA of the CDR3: TGCAGTGCTCCTGGCCAAGGACAGTTGAGCACCGGGGAGCTGTTTTTT. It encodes CSAPGQGQLSTGELFF.

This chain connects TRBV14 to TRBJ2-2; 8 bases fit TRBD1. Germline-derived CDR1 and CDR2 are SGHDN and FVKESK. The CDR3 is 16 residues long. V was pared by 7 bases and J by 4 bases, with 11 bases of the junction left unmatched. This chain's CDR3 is CASTTTGTGTTGELFF. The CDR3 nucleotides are TGTGCCAGCACCACGACCGGGACAGGAACCACCGGGGAGCTGTTTTTT.

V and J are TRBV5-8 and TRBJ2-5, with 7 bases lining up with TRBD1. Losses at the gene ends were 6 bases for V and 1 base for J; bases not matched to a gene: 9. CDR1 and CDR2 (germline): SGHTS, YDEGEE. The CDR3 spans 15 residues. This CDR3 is CASNPGTATQETQYF. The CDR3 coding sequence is TGTGCCAGCAATCCCGGGACAGCCACCCAAGAGACCCAGTACTTC.

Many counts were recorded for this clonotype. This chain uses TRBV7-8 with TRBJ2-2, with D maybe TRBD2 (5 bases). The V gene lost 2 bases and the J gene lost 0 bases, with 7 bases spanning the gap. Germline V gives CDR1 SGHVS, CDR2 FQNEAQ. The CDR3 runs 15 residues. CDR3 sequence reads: CASSLILANTGELFF. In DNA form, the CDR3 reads TGTGCCAGCAGCTTAATACTAGCGAACACCGGGGAGCTGTTTTTT.